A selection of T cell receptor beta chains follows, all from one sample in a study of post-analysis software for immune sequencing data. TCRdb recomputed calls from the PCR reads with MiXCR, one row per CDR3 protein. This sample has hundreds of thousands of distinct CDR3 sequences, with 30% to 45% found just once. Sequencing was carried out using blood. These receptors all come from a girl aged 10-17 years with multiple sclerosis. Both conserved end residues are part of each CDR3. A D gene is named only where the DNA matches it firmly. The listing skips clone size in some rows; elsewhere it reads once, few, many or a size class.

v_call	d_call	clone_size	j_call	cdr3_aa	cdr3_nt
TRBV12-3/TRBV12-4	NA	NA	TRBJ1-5	CASGGGENQPQHF	TGTGCCAGCGGGGGAGGGGAAAATCAGCCCCAGCATTTT
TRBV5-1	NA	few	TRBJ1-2	CASSLRTVEYGYTF	TGCGCCAGCAGCTTGCGGACAGTAGAATATGGCTACACCTTC
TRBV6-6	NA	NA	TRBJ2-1	CASSPGPDNEQFF	TGTGCCAGCAGCCCAGGACCAGACAATGAGCAGTTCTTC
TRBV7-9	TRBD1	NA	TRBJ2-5	CASSPQGQGGETQYF	TGTGCCAGCAGCCCCCAGGGACAGGGGGGAGAGACCCAGTACTTC
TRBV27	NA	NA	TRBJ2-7	CASSSDLNSYEQYF	TGTGCCAGCAGTTCTGACCTAAACTCCTACGAGCAGTACTTC
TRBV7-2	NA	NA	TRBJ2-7	CASSTPVTYEQYF	TGTGCCAGCAGCACCCCCGTTACCTACGAGCAGTACTTC
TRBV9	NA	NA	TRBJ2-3	CASSWGEKNTDTQYF	TGTGCCAGCAGCTGGGGGGAGAAAAACACAGATACGCAGTATTTT
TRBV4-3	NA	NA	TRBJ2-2	CASSQDKSLPGELFF	TGCGCCAGCAGCCAAGATAAGTCCCTGCCCGGGGAGCTGTTTTTT
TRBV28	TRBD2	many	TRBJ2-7	CASSSSGGYEQYF	TGTGCCAGCAGTTCAAGCGGGGGCTACGAGCAGTACTTC
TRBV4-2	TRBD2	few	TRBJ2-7	CASSQDGQRGHLSYEQYF	TGTGCCAGCAGCCAAGACGGCCAGCGGGGGCATTTATCCTACGAGCAGTACTTC
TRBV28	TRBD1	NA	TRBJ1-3	CASSDQGDGNTIYF	TGTGCCAGCAGTGATCAGGGGGATGGAAACACCATATATTTT
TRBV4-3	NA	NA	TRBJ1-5	CASSQENLSNQPQHF	TGCGCCAGCAGCCAAGAGAACTTGAGCAATCAGCCCCAGCATTTT
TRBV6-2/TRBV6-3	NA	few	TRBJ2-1	CASNGGGSYNEQFF	TGTGCCAGCAATGGGGGGGGCAGCTACAATGAGCAGTTCTTC
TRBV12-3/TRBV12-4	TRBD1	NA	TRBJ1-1	CAGSSPGQQNTEAFF	TGTGCCGGCAGTTCGCCGGGACAGCAGAACACTGAAGCTTTCTTT
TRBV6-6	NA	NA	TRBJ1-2	CASVRDRYGYTF	TGTGCCAGCGTCCGGGATCGCTATGGCTACACCTTC
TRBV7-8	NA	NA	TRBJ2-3	CASSPRDTSTDTQYF	TGTGCCAGCAGCCCCCGGGACACTAGCACAGATACGCAGTATTTT
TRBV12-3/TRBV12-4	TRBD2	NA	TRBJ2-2	CASRGLAANTGELFF	TGTGCCAGCAGAGGACTAGCGGCGAACACCGGGGAGCTGTTTTTT
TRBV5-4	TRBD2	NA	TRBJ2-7	CASSPLGGGTYEQYF	TGTGCCAGCAGCCCCCTCGGCGGGGGGACCTACGAGCAGTACTTC
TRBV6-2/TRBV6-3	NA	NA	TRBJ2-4	CASSYLRDISPNIQYF	TGTGCCAGCAGTTACCTCCGGGACATCTCTCCAAACATTCAGTACTTC
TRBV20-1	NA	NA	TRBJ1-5	CSALLRGAGQPQHF	TGCAGTGCCCTTTTGAGGGGAGCTGGGCAGCCCCAGCATTTT
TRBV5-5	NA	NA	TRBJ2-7	CASSLVLSSYEQYF	TGTGCCAGCAGCTTGGTTCTTAGCTCCTACGAGCAGTACTTC
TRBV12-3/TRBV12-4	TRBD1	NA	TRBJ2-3	CASSHGDRGSTDTQYF	TGTGCCAGCAGTCATGGGGACAGGGGGAGCACAGATACGCAGTATTTT
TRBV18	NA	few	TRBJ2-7	CASSPRDISEQYF	TGTGCCAGCTCACCCCGGGACATCAGCGAGCAGTACTTC
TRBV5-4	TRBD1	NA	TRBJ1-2	CASSLAAGQGGGYTF	TGTGCCAGCAGCTTGGCCGCGGGACAGGGAGGGGGCTACACCTTC
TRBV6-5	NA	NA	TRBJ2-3	CASSRGVGSTDTQYF	TGTGCCAGCAGTAGGGGGGTAGGGAGCACAGATACGCAGTATTTT
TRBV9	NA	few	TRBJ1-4	CASSSRPFSTTNEKLFF	TGTGCCAGCAGCTCGCGGCCTTTTTCCACAACTAATGAAAAACTGTTTTTT
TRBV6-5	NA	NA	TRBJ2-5	CASSPLRGEEQYF	TGTGCCAGCAGTCCTCTCAGGGGAGAAGAACAGTACTTC
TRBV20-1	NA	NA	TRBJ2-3	CSARVGPVTDTQYF	TGCAGTGCTAGAGTTGGCCCCGTCACAGATACGCAGTATTTT
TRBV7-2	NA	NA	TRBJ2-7	CAGSLALQSSYEQYF	TGTGCCGGCAGCTTAGCCCTACAGAGCTCCTACGAGCAGTACTTC
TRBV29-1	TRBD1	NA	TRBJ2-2	CSVVALDRPGELFF	TGCAGCGTTGTTGCTTTGGACAGGCCCGGGGAGCTGTTTTTT
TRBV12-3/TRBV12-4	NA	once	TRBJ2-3	CASKPSEIDTQYF	TGTGCCAGCAAGCCCTCCGAGATAGATACGCAGTATTTT
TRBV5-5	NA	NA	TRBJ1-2	CASSLYQANYGYTF	TGTGCCAGCAGCTTGTATCAGGCGAACTATGGCTACACCTTC
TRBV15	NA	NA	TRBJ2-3	CATSGSGYRTDTQYF	TGTGCCACCAGCGGATCAGGATATCGCACAGATACGCAGTATTTT
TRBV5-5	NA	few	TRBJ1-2	CASTGQLRGYTF	TGTGCCAGCACCGGACAGTTGCGTGGCTACACCTTC
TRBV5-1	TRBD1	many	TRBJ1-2	CASSLASDRGGYTF	TGCGCCAGCAGCTTGGCCTCGGACAGGGGAGGCTACACCTTC
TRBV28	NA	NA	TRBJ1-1	CASIPGSGPGTEAFF	TGTGCCAGCATTCCTGGATCGGGACCCGGCACTGAAGCTTTCTTT
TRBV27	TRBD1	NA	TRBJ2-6	CASSARQGTPTPSGANVLTF	TGTGCCAGCAGTGCCCGACAGGGTACTCCCACTCCGTCTGGGGCCAACGTCCTGACTTTC
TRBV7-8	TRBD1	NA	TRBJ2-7	CASGPTGGSYEQYF	TGTGCCAGCGGACCGACAGGGGGATCCTACGAGCAGTACTTC
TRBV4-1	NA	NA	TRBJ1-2	CASSQVAGQSSYGYTF	TGCGCCAGCAGCCAAGTGGCCGGACAGAGTTCCTATGGCTACACCTTC
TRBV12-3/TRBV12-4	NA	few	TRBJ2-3	CASSFSTTDTQYF	TGTGCCAGCAGTTTCAGCACCACAGATACGCAGTATTTT
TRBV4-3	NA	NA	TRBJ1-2	CASSQDLGHNGYTF	TGCGCCAGCAGCCAAGATCTAGGACACAATGGCTACACCTTC
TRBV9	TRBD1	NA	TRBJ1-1	CASSPRTGGDTEAFF	TGTGCCAGCAGCCCCCGGACAGGGGGGGACACTGAAGCTTTCTTT
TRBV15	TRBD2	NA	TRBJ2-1	CATSRDTETSYRNEQFF	TGTGCCACCAGCAGAGATACTGAGACTAGCTATCGTAATGAGCAGTTCTTC